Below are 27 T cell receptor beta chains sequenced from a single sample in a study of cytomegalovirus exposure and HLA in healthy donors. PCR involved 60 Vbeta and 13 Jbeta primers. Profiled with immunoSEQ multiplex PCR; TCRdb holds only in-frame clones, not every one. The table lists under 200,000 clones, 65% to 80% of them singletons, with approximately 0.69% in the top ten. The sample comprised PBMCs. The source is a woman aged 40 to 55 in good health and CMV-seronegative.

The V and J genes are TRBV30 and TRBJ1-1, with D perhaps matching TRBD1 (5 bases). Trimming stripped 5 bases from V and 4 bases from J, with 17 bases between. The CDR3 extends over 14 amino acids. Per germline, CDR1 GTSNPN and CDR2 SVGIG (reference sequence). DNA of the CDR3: TGTGCCTGGGGTGAAGGGGCGCGGTTCACTGAAGCTTTCTTT. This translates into CAWGEGARFTEAFF.

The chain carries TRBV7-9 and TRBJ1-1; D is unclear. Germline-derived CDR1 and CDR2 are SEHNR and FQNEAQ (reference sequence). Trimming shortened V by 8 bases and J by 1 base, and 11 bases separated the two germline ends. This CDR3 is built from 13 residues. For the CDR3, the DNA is TGTGCCAGCGGAGAGACTCCGAACACTGAAGCTTTCTTT. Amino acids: CASGETPNTEAFF.

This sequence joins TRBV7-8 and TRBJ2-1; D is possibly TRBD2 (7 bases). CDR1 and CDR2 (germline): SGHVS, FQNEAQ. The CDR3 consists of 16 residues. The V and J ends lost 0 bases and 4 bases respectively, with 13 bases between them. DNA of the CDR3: TGTGCCAGCAGCTTAGCAGGCGGGGGCCAATACAATGAGCAGTTCTTC. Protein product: CASSLAGGGQYNEQFF.

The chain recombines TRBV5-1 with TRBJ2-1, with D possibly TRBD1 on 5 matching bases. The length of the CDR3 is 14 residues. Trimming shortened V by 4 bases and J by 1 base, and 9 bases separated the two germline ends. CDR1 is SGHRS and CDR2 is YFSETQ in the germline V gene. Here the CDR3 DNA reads TGCGCCAGCAGCAGGGGAACATCCTACAATGAGCAGTTCTTC. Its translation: CASSRGTSYNEQFF.

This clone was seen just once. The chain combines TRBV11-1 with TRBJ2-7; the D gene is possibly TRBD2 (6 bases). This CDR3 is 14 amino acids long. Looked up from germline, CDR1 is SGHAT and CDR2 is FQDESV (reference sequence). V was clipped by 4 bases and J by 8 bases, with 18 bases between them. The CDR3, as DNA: TGTGCCAGCAGCTCGCGGGACCGAGTTAGTCAGCAGTACTTC. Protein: CASSSRDRVSQQYF.

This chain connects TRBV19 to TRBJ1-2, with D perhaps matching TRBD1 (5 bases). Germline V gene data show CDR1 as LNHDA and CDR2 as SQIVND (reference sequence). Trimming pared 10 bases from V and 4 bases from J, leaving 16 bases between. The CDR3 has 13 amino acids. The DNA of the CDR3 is TGTGCCACCTCGGGGGAGGGCTCCTATGGCTACACCTTC. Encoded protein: CATSGEGSYGYTF. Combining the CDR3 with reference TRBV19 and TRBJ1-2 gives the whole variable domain DGGITQSPKYLFRKEGQNVTLSCEQNLNHDAMYWYRQDPGQGLRLIYYSQIVNDFQKGDIAEGYSVSREKKESFPLTVTSAQKNPTAFYLCATSGEGSYGYTFGSGTRLTVV.

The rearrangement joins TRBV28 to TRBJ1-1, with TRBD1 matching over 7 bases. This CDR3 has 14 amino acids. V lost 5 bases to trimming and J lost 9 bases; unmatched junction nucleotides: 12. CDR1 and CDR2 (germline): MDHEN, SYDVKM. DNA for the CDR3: TGTGCCAGCAGTCTCCCGACAGGGCAGGGGAAAGCTTTCTTT. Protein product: CASSLPTGQGKAFF.

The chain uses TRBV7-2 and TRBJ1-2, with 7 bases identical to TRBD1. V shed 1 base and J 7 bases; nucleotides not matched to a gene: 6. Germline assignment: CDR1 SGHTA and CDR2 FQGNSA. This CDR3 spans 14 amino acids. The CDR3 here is CASSLGGDSRGYTF. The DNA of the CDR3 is TGTGCCAGCAGCTTAGGGGGGGACAGTCGTGGCTACACCTTC.

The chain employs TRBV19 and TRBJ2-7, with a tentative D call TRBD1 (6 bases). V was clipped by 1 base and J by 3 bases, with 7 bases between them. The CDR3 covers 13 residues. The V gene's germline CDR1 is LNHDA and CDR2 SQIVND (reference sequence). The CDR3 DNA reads TGTGCCAGTAGTATAGTAGGGGGCTACGAGCAGTACTTC. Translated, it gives CASSIVGGYEQYF.

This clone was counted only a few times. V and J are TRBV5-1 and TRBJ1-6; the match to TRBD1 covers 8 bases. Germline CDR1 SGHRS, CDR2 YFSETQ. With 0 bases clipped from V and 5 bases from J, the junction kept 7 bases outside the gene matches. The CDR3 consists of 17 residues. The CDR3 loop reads CASSLGLTGEDNSPLHF. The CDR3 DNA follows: TGCGCCAGCAGCTTGGGCTTGACAGGGGAAGATAATTCACCCCTCCACTTT.

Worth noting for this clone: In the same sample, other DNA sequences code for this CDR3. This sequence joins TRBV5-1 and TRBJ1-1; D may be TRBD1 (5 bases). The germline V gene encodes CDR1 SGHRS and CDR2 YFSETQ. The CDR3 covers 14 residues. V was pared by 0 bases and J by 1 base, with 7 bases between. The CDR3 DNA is TGCGCCAGCAGCTTGGCCCAGGGGAACACTGAAGCTTTCTTT. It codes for CASSLAQGNTEAFF.

CDR3 DNA sequence: TGTGCCAGTAGTATTTCAGGGAGGGCTGAAGCTTTCTTT. This sequence encodes CASSISGRAEAFF. J is TRBJ1-1 and V is TRBV19; TRBD1 might be the D (5 bases). There are 13 residues in the CDR3. The germline gives CDR1 LNHDA, CDR2 SQIVND (reference sequence). The V end lost 3 bases, the J end lost 6 bases, and 11 bases lay between the germline ends.

The CDR3 nucleotides read TGTGCCAGCAGCTTAACCTCAATCCGGGATCCCCTAGGAGGCTACACCTTC. Protein product: CASSLTSIRDPLGGYTF. The gene calls are TRBV7-3 and TRBJ1-2; the D is unclear. The CDR3 is made up of 17 amino acids. Looked up from germline, CDR1 is SGHTA and CDR2 is FQGTGA. V lost 0 bases and J lost 8, with 22 bases in between.

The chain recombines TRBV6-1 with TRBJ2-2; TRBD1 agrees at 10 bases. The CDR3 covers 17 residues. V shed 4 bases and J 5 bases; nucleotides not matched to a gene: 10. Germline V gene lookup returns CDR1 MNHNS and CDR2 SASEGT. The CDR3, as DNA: TGTGCCAGCAGTGCCCCACGACAGGGGGCGCCTACCGGGGAGCTGTTTTTT. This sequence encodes CASSAPRQGAPTGELFF.

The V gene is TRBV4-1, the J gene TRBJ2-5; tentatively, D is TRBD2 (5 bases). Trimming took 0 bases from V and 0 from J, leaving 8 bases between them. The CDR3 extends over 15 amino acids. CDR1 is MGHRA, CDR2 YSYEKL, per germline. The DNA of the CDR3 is TGCGCCAGCAGCCAAGAGGGGAGCCACCAAGAGACCCAGTACTTC. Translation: CASSQEGSHQETQYF.

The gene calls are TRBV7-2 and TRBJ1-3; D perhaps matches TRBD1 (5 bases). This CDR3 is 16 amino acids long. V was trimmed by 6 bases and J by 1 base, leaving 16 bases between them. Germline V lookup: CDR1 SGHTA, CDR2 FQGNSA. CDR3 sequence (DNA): TGTGCCAGCAGTCCGAGCCGCACAGGATCTGGAAACACCATATATTTT. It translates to CASSPSRTGSGNTIYF.

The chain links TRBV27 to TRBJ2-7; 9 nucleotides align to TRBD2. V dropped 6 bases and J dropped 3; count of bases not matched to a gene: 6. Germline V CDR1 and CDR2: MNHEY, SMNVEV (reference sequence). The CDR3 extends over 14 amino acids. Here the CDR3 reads CASRGTSNYYEQYF. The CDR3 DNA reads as TGTGCCAGCAGGGGGACTAGCAACTACTACGAGCAGTACTTC.

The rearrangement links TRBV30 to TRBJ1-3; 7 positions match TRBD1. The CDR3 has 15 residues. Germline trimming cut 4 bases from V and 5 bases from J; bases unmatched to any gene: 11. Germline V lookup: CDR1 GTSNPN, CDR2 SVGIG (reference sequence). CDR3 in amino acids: CAWKSRDRARNTIYF. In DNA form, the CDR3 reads TGTGCCTGGAAATCAAGAGACAGGGCAAGAAACACCATATATTTT.

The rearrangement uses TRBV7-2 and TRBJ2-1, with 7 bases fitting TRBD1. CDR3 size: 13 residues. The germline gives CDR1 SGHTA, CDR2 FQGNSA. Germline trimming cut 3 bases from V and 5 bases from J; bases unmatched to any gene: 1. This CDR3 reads CASSLDRNNEQFF. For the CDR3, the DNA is TGTGCCAGCAGCTTGGACAGGAACAATGAGCAGTTCTTC.

The CDR3 nucleotides are TGTGCCAGCAGTCCCCGGACAGCACTGACTGAAGCTTTCTTT. Translated, it gives CASSPRTALTEAFF. The chain recombines TRBV6-5 with TRBJ1-1; a possible D gene is TRBD1 (6 bases). The ends were cut back, 5 bases at V and 5 bases at J, with 15 bases in the middle. Germline values: CDR1 MNHEY, CDR2 SVGAGI. This CDR3 region has 14 residues.

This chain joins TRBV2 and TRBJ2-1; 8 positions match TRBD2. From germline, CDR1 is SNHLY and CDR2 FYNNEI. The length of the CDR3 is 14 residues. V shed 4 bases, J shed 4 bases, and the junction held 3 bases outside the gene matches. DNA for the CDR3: TGTGCCAGCAGTGCGGGAGGGCGGTACAATGAGCAGTTCTTC. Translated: CASSAGGRYNEQFF. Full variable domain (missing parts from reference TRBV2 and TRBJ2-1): EPEVTQTPSHQVTQMGQEVILRCVPISNHLYFYWYRQILGQKVEFLVSFYNNEISEKSEIFDDQFSVERPDGSNFTLKIRSTKLEDSAMYFCASSAGGRYNEQFFGPGTRLTVL.

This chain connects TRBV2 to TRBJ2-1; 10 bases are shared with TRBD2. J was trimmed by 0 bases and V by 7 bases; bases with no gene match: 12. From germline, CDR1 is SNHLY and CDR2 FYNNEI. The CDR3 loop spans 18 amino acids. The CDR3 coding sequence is TGTGCCAGCATTCCGACTAGCGGGTCACTCGACTCCTACAATGAGCAGTTCTTC. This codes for CASIPTSGSLDSYNEQFF.

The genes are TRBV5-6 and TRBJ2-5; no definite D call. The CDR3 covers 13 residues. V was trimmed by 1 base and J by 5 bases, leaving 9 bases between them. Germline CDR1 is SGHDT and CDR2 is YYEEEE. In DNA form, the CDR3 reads TGTGCCAGCAGCTTGATCCCTGAGGAGACCCAGTACTTC. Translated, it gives CASSLIPEETQYF.

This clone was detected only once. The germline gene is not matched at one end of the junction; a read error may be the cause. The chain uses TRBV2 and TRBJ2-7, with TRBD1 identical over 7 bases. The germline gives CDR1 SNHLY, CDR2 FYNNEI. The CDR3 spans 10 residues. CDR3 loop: CASSAGTVTF. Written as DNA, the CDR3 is TGTGCCAGCAGTGCTGGGACAGTAACCTTC.

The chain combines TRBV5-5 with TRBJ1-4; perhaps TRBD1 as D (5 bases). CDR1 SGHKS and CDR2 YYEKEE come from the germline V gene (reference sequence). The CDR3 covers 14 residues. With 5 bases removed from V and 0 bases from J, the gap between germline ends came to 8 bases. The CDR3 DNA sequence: TGTGCCAGCAGTGGGACTACAACTAATGAAAAACTGTTTTTT. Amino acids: CASSGTTTNEKLFF. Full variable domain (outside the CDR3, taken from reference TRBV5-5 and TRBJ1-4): DAGVTQSPTHLIKTRGQQVTLRCSPISGHKSVSWYQQVLGQGPQFIFQYYEKEERGRGNFPDRFSARQFPNYSSELNVNALLLGDSALYLCASSGTTTNEKLFFGSGTQLSVL.

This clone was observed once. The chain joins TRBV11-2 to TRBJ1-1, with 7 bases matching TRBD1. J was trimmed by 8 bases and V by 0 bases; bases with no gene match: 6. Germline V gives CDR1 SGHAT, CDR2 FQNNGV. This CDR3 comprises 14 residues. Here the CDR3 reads CASSLERGRAEAFF. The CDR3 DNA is TGTGCCAGCAGCTTAGAGAGGGGGCGAGCAGAAGCTTTCTTT.

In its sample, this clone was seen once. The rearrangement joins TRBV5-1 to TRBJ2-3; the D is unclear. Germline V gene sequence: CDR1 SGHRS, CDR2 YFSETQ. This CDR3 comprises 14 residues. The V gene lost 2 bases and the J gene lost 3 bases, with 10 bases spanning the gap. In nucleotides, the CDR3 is TGCGCCAGCAGCTTCGGATTGGAGACAGATACGCAGTATTTT. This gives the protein CASSFGLETDTQYF.